The 30 T cell receptor beta chains presented below share a single source sample, sequenced in a study of a mutant IDH1 vaccine in newly diagnosed glioma. Assay: immunoSEQ multiplex PCR; the TCRdb copy retains only in-frame clones and omits some. The sample records tens of thousands of clones, around 92% being singletons. Time point here: baseline, week 1 (first vaccination visit). This sample's treatment: pre-vaccination baseline after standard-of-care therapy. Here the sequenced sample was PBMCs, taken from a glioma patient treated with radiotherapy, temozolomide or both. Source of these receptors: a man between 45 and 60 years old with glioma.

On this clone: The junction and the germline gene differ at one end; a read error may be behind it. The rearrangement joins TRBV7-7 to TRBJ1-4, with D perhaps matching TRBD1 (5 bases). Germline V lookup: CDR1 SSHAT, CDR2 FNYEAQ (reference sequence). This CDR3 contains 13 residues. The CDR3 sequence is CASSTRVDEKLFF. The CDR3 DNA is TGTGCTAGCAGCACCAGGGTAGATGAAAAACTGTTTTTT.

This sequence joins TRBV6-5 and TRBJ2-5; 8 bases align to TRBD2. There are 16 residues in the CDR3. Germline V CDR1 and CDR2: MNHEY, SVGAGI. J lost 4 bases, V lost 0 bases, and 7 bases had no gene match. The CDR3 protein is CASSYSPGLGVETQYF. The CDR3 DNA reads as TGTGCCAGCAGTTACTCCCCGGGACTAGGAGTAGAGACCCAGTACTTC.

V usage is TRBV7-6 and J usage is TRBJ2-1; 14 bases line up with TRBD2. Germline V lookup: CDR1 SGHVS, CDR2 FNYEAQ. The CDR3 has 19 amino acids. The V and J ends lost 1 base and 0 bases, in that order; junction bases with no gene match: 5. The CDR3 loop reads CASSLGRTSGRLSYNEQFF. Written as DNA, the CDR3 is TGTGCCAGCAGCTTAGGGAGGACTAGCGGGAGGCTCTCCTACAATGAGCAGTTCTTC.

The CDR3 DNA follows: TGCGCCAGCAGCCACCGTCAGGCTAGCGGGTCCTACGAGCAGTACTTC. Residues: CASSHRQASGSYEQYF. The chain employs TRBV4-1 and TRBJ2-7; 8 bases agree with TRBD2. Germline values: CDR1 MGHRA, CDR2 YSYEKL. This CDR3 has 16 residues. The V gene end was trimmed by 3 bases and the J gene end by 1 base; junction bases not matched to a gene: 8.

The chain couples TRBV28 to TRBJ2-5; 10 positions match TRBD1. Germline values: CDR1 MDHEN, CDR2 SYDVKM. Trimming cost V 3 bases and J 3 bases; bases outside gene matches: 4. This CDR3 spans 15 amino acids. DNA of the CDR3: TGTGCCAGCAGTTTCCTGGACAGGGGGGAAGAGACCCAGTACTTC. Its translation is CASSFLDRGEETQYF.

J is TRBJ1-1 and V is TRBV27; unclear D gene. Germline V gene sequence: CDR1 MNHEY, CDR2 SMNVEV (reference sequence). CDR3 length equals 14 residues. V was trimmed by 0 bases and J by 6 bases, leaving 11 bases between them. This chain's CDR3 is CASSLSIPGAEAFF. CDR3 nucleotides: TGTGCCAGCAGTTTATCAATTCCGGGAGCTGAAGCTTTCTTT.

This chain joins TRBV19 and TRBJ1-6; the D is unclear. Trimming cost V 2 bases and J 0 bases, with 8 bases left between them. Germline V CDR1 and CDR2: LNHDA, SQIVND (reference sequence). The CDR3 is 16 amino acids. CDR3 nucleotides: TGTGCCAGTAGTATAAACTGGAGCTCCTATAATTCACCCCTCCACTTT. As protein: CASSINWSSYNSPLHF.

The V call is TRBV9, the J call TRBJ1-5; possibly TRBD1 for D (5 bases). Trimming pared 4 bases from V and 8 bases from J, leaving 19 bases between. Germline CDR1 reads SGDLS; CDR2 reads YYNGEE. This CDR3 spans 15 amino acids. CDR3 region: CASSPRASALEPQHF. Here the CDR3 DNA reads TGTGCCAGCAGCCCCAGGGCCTCCGCTTTAGAGCCCCAGCATTTT.

The CDR3 here is CASSPRGGIDNDNQPQHF. CDR3 coding DNA: TGTGCCAGCAGTCCCCGAGGGGGGATCGATAATGACAATCAGCCCCAGCATTTT. The chain recombines TRBV27 with TRBJ1-5, with D possibly matching TRBD1 (6 bases). Germline V gives CDR1 MNHEY, CDR2 SMNVEV (reference sequence). CDR3 length: 18 amino acids. With 5 bases removed from V and 3 bases from J, the gap between germline ends came to 23 bases.

The genes are TRBV15 and TRBJ2-2; perhaps TRBD2 as D (6 bases). Germline assignment: CDR1 LNHNV and CDR2 YYDKDF (reference sequence). Trimming took off 3 bases at V and 8 bases at J, with 13 bases between the two ends. CDR3 length: 14 amino acids. The CDR3 loop is CATSRERAEGELFF. The CDR3 DNA sequence: TGTGCCACCAGCAGGGAGCGGGCGGAAGGGGAGCTGTTTTTT.

The genes are TRBV28 and TRBJ1-2, with 9 positions matching TRBD1. Germline values: CDR1 MDHEN, CDR2 SYDVKM. Germline trimming cut 6 bases from V and 5 bases from J; bases unmatched to any gene: 10. This CDR3 is 15 amino acids long. This CDR3 is CASRPRGQGTYGYTF. CDR3 in DNA: TGTGCCAGCAGGCCCAGGGGACAGGGCACATATGGCTACACCTTC.

The chain employs TRBV6-6 and TRBJ2-3; 10 positions match TRBD1. V shed 5 bases and J 3 bases; nucleotides not matched to a gene: 5. The CDR3 contains 15 residues. Looked up from germline, CDR1 is MNHNY and CDR2 is SVGAGI (reference sequence). This CDR3 is CASSNRDRGTDTQYF. CDR3 nucleotides: TGTGCCAGCAGTAACCGGGACAGGGGAACAGATACGCAGTATTTT.

The chain links TRBV18 to TRBJ2-7; 7 bases are shared with TRBD1. The CDR3 is 15 amino acids. Germline lookup yields CDR1 KGHSH and CDR2 LQKENI. Trimming cost V 1 base and J 0 bases; bases outside gene matches: 3. CDR3 amino acids: CASSPQGASSYEQYF. The CDR3 DNA sequence: TGTGCCAGCTCACCACAGGGGGCGAGCTCCTACGAGCAGTACTTC.

The chain joins TRBV19 to TRBJ1-5; D perhaps matches TRBD1 (5 bases). This CDR3 has 14 amino acids. Germline values: CDR1 LNHDA, CDR2 SQIVND (reference sequence). Trimming took off 1 base at V and 1 base at J, with 5 bases between the two ends. The CDR3 DNA sequence: TGTGCCAGTAGTATAGGGGGGAGCAATCAGCCCCAGCATTTT. Translation: CASSIGGSNQPQHF.

V gene TRBV18 combines with J gene TRBJ1-2; D is undetermined. The V gene lost 4 bases and the J gene lost 3 bases, with 9 bases spanning the gap. The CDR3 covers 13 residues. CDR1 and CDR2 (germline): KGHSH, LQKENI. CDR3 bases: TGTGCCAGCTCACAGTATGGAGACTATGGCTACACCTTC. This codes for CASSQYGDYGYTF.

The sample holds a few counts of this clone. V gene TRBV14 combines with J gene TRBJ1-4; TRBD1 might be the D (5 bases). V shed 0 bases and J shed 10 bases, with 12 bases lying between them. From germline, CDR1 is SGHDN and CDR2 FVKESK. The CDR3 runs 14 residues. The CDR3: CASSQDLAGGKLFF. The CDR3 DNA follows: TGTGCCAGCAGCCAAGATCTGGCGGGGGGAAAACTGTTTTTT.

This chain uses TRBV29-1 with TRBJ1-2; tentative D call: TRBD1 (5 bases). The CDR3 has 13 residues. V dropped 7 bases and J dropped 6 bases, with 18 bases sitting between them. Germline CDR1 SQVTM, CDR2 ANQGSEA. This CDR3 reads CSGLDRPGHGYTF. DNA of the CDR3: TGCAGCGGACTGGACCGCCCGGGGCATGGCTACACCTTC.

The V and J genes are TRBV6-1 and TRBJ2-1, with 12 bases fitting TRBD2. This CDR3 region has 17 residues. The trim removed 3 bases at V and 5 bases at J, leaving 8 bases unmatched. CDR1 is MNHNS, CDR2 SASEGT, per germline. CDR3 DNA: TGTGCCAGCAGTGATTTACTAGCGGGGGGTATCGACAATGAGCAGTTCTTC. It specifies CASSDLLAGGIDNEQFF.

The V and J genes are TRBV14 and TRBJ2-7; D perhaps matches TRBD1 (5 bases). The CDR3 loop spans 13 amino acids. CDR1 and CDR2 (germline): SGHDN, FVKESK. With 1 base removed from V and 7 bases from J, the gap between germline ends came to 11 bases. The DNA of the CDR3 is TGTGCCAGCAGCCAAGCCAGGGCCCGGGAGCAGTACTTC. Its translation: CASSQARAREQYF.

The gene calls are TRBV30 and TRBJ1-6, with TRBD1 matching over 9 bases. The CDR3 is 14 residues long. The germline V gene encodes CDR1 GTSNPN and CDR2 SVGIG (reference sequence). V was pared by 2 bases and J by 7 bases, with 3 bases of the junction left unmatched. This CDR3 is CAWSRDRENSPLHF. For the CDR3, the DNA is TGTGCCTGGAGTCGGGACAGGGAAAATTCACCCCTCCACTTT. The variable domain in full, completed from reference TRBV30 and TRBJ1-6, reads SQTIHQWPATLVQPVGSPLSLECTVEGTSNPNLYWYRQAAGRGLQLLFYSVGIGQISSEVPQNLSASRPQDRQFILSSKKLLLSDSGFYLCAWSRDRENSPLHFGNGTRLTVT.

V usage is TRBV9 and J usage is TRBJ1-4; D is unclear. Deletions cut 3 bases from V and 0 bases from J, with 6 bases between. CDR1 and CDR2 from the germline V gene are SGDLS and YYNGEE. The CDR3 covers 14 residues. The CDR3 spells CASSETTTNEKLFF. The CDR3, as DNA: TGTGCCAGCAGCGAGACCACAACTAATGAAAAACTGTTTTTT.

This chain connects TRBV7-2 to TRBJ2-7; D is perhaps TRBD2 (5 bases). Germline CDR1 is SGHTA and CDR2 is FQGNSA. This CDR3 is 12 amino acids long. V gave up 4 bases and J gave up 9 bases, with 13 bases separating them. CDR3 sequence (DNA): TGTGCCAGCAGCTCTTACCAAGGAGGGCAGTACTTC. This sequence encodes CASSSYQGGQYF.

The chain couples TRBV5-1 to TRBJ1-2; D is unresolved. The CDR3 runs 16 residues. The germline CDR1 and CDR2 sequences are SGHRS and YFSETQ. The V end lost 0 bases, the J end lost 2 bases, and 14 bases lay between the germline ends. The CDR3 DNA reads TGCGCCAGCAGCTTGGCTTATACAGCAACCAACTATGGCTACACCTTC. Translation gives CASSLAYTATNYGYTF. The complete variable domain, with remaining parts taken from reference TRBV5-1 and TRBJ1-2, reads KAGVTQTPRYLIKTRGQQVTLSCSPISGHRSVSWYQQTPGQGLQFLFEYFSETQRNKGNFPGRFSGRQFSNSRSEMNVSTLELGDSALYLCASSLAYTATNYGYTFGSGTRLTVV.

This chain's CDR3 is CASSIDWGGSNQPQHF. The CDR3 bases are TGTGCCAGTAGTATAGATTGGGGAGGAAGCAATCAGCCCCAGCATTTT. V usage is TRBV19 and J usage is TRBJ1-5; no firm D call. The CDR3 extends over 16 amino acids. CDR1 LNHDA and CDR2 SQIVND come from the germline V gene (reference sequence). V was pared by 0 bases and J by 1 base, with 10 bases between.

V gene TRBV2 combines with J gene TRBJ1-4; D is perhaps TRBD1 (5 bases). The V gene's germline CDR1 is SNHLY and CDR2 FYNNEI. This CDR3 is built from 13 residues. V shed 8 bases and J shed 8 bases, with 15 bases lying between them. The CDR3 DNA sequence: TGTGCCAGCGGTGGAGGGACGTCCGAAAAACTGTTTTTT. This codes for CASGGGTSEKLFF. The full variable domain, with the rest looked up from reference TRBV2 and TRBJ1-4, is EPEVTQTPSHQVTQMGQEVILRCVPISNHLYFYWYRQILGQKVEFLVSFYNNEISEKSEIFDDQFSVERPDGSNFTLKIRSTKLEDSAMYFCASGGGTSEKLFFGSGTQLSVL.

V usage is TRBV9 and J usage is TRBJ2-2, with 7 bases that match TRBD1. The CDR3 is 16 amino acids. V was clipped by 4 bases and J by 3 bases; unmatched bases: 9. Germline values: CDR1 SGDLS, CDR2 YYNGEE. The CDR3: CASSPTGVWDTGELFF. CDR3 coding DNA: TGTGCCAGCAGCCCAACAGGGGTCTGGGACACCGGGGAGCTGTTTTTT.

The V and J genes are TRBV15 and TRBJ2-3; 9 bases match TRBD1. Germline V lookup: CDR1 LNHNV, CDR2 YYDKDF (reference sequence). The CDR3 totals 15 residues. After removal of 6 bases from V and 4 bases from J, the junction contained 8 bases not matched to a gene. CDR3 in amino acids: CATRIGGQGSDTQYF. The CDR3 DNA follows: TGTGCCACCAGAATCGGGGGACAGGGTTCAGATACGCAGTATTTT.

V is TRBV7-2 and J is TRBJ2-5; D may be TRBD1 (6 bases). The germline V gene has CDR1 SGHTA and CDR2 FQGNSA. V was trimmed by 1 base and J by 5 bases, leaving 14 bases between them. The CDR3 sequence is 15 residues long. The CDR3 DNA reads TGTGCCAGCAGCTTAGGGGTGTGGCAGGGGGAGACCCAGTACTTC. Its translation: CASSLGVWQGETQYF.

This chain connects TRBV7-2 to TRBJ1-6; 9 bases align to TRBD1. The CDR3 is 13 residues long. The ends lost 2 bases at V and 15 bases at J; junction bases unmatched: 5. Germline-derived CDR1 and CDR2 are SGHTA and FQGNSA. The CDR3 DNA reads as TGTGCCAGCAGCTTAACCCGACAGGGGGGCCTCCACTTT. Residues: CASSLTRQGGLHF.

The rearrangement links TRBV27 to TRBJ1-2; unclear D gene. The CDR3 totals 16 residues. V was trimmed by 0 bases and J by 2 bases, leaving 13 bases between them. Germline V lookup: CDR1 MNHEY, CDR2 SMNVEV (reference sequence). CDR3 sequence (DNA): TGTGCCAGCAGTTTATCGCCCAAAACCTGGAACTATGGCTACACCTTC. Translated: CASSLSPKTWNYGYTF.